Sequencing of this TCR beta chain was carried out in a study of blood T cell repertoires in COVID-19. For the study at large: Sites in the United States, Italy and Spain provided acute and convalescent COVID-19 samples. T cells, B-cell-depleted T cells, or PBMCs provided the cDNA or gDNA that served as material.

V lost 4 bases, J lost 5 bases, and 8 bases stayed unmatched. Germline V gene data show CDR1 as SGHTS and CDR2 as YDEGEE. This CDR3 has 15 residues. Authors' processing steps: Nucleated cell counts were estimated from reference gene primer amplification. Clones were sequenced by immunoSEQ multiplex PCR, and TCRdb holds only the in-frame ones, with some missing. The DNA gave D and trimming, while V, J and clone size come from that table. The sample yields fewer than 300,000 clones, 88% seen once. V and J are TRBV5-8 and TRBJ2-1, with 8 bases fitting TRBD1. The sequence came from a man between 18 and 29 years old with active or convalescent COVID-19. Sample: peripheral blood. The CDR3 DNA sequence: TGTGCCAGCAGCCTCGGACAGGGATGGGACAATGAGCAGTTCTTC. It specifies CASSLGQGWDNEQFF.